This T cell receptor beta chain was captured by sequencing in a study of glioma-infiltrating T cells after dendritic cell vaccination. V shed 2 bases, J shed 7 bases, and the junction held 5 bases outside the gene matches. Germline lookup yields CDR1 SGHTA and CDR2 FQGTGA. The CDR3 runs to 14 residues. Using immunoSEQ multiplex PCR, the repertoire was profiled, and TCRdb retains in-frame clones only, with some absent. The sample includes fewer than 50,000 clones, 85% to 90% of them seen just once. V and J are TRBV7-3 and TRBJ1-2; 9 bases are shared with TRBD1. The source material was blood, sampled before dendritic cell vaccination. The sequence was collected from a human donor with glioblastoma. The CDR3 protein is CASSLGDRAGGYTF. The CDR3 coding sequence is TGTGCCAGCAGCTTAGGGGACAGGGCGGGTGGCTACACCTTC.